This is a list of T cell receptor beta chains from one sample in a study of T cells in Graves' hyperthyroidism and ophthalmopathy. One entry per CDR3 protein, called by TCRdb with MiXCR from the multiplex PCR reads. The data contain roughly 240,000 distinct CDR3 sequences, approximately 16% of them singletons. The sequenced sample was blood. All receptors come from a woman in her late teens or twenties with Graves' ophthalmopathy. Both conserved end residues are part of each CDR3. A D gene is named only where the DNA matches it firmly. Clone size is shown for a subset of rows, as once, few, many or a class of expanded clone.

CDR3nt: TGTGCCAGCAGCCAAGTTACTAACTATGGCTACACCTTC
CDR3aa: CASSQVTNYGYTF
d_gene: -
j_gene: TRBJ1-2
abundance: many
v_gene: TRBV3-1

CDR3nt: TGTGCCAGCAGCCAAGATCCGGCTAGCGGGGGGCAAGAGACCCAGTACTTC
CDR3aa: CASSQDPASGGQETQYF
d_gene: TRBD2
j_gene: TRBJ2-5
abundance: many
v_gene: TRBV3-1

CDR3nt: TGTGCCAGCAGCTTAAACCCCCCGCCAGATACGCAGTATTTT
CDR3aa: CASSLNPPPDTQYF
d_gene: -
j_gene: TRBJ2-3
abundance: many
v_gene: TRBV7-3

CDR3nt: TGTGCCAGTAGTATAGATACGATAGGGGCCGGTACAGAAGAGACCCAGTACTTC
CDR3aa: CASSIDTIGAGTEETQYF
d_gene: -
j_gene: TRBJ2-5
abundance: many
v_gene: TRBV19

CDR3nt: TGTGCCAGCAGTTACGGGGTAGGAGAGACCCAGTACTTC
CDR3aa: CASSYGVGETQYF
d_gene: -
j_gene: TRBJ2-5
abundance: many
v_gene: TRBV6-2/TRBV6-3

CDR3nt: TGTGCCAGCAGTTTTCGCACCCTATGGGGGGGGCGGGGAACTGAAGCTTTCTTT
CDR3aa: CASSFRTLWGGRGTEAFF
d_gene: -
j_gene: TRBJ1-1
abundance: many
v_gene: TRBV12-3/TRBV12-4

CDR3nt: TGCAGCGTTGTTAGAGCCTATGGCTACACCTTC
CDR3aa: CSVVRAYGYTF
d_gene: -
j_gene: TRBJ1-2
abundance: many
v_gene: TRBV29-1

CDR3nt: TGCAGTGCTAGAGGAAGGGACAGGCTCAACGAGCAGTACTTC
CDR3aa: CSARGRDRLNEQYF
d_gene: TRBD1
j_gene: TRBJ2-7
abundance: many
v_gene: TRBV20-1

CDR3nt: TGTGCCAGCTTCCCCGGACGGAGCTATGGCTACACCTTC
CDR3aa: CASFPGRSYGYTF
d_gene: -
j_gene: TRBJ1-2
abundance: many
v_gene: TRBV6-1

CDR3nt: TGTGCCAGCAGATCGACGGGATGGATAGGAAACACCATATATTTT
CDR3aa: CASRSTGWIGNTIYF
d_gene: -
j_gene: TRBJ1-3
abundance: many
v_gene: TRBV2

CDR3nt: TGCAGTGCTAGAGAGGGGCTTTTTAATGAGCAGTTCTTC
CDR3aa: CSAREGLFNEQFF
d_gene: -
j_gene: TRBJ2-1
abundance: few
v_gene: TRBV20-1

CDR3nt: TGCAGTGCCCGTGACAGTTTTAGCAATCAGCCCCAGCATTTT
CDR3aa: CSARDSFSNQPQHF
d_gene: -
j_gene: TRBJ1-5
abundance: many
v_gene: TRBV20-1

CDR3nt: TGTGCCAGCAGCCCCGGGCTCTACGAGCAGTACTTC
CDR3aa: CASSPGLYEQYF
d_gene: -
j_gene: TRBJ2-7
abundance: few
v_gene: TRBV6-1

CDR3nt: TGTGCCAGCAGCCACCGGGACAGGGCGAACTATGGCTACACCTTC
CDR3aa: CASSHRDRANYGYTF
d_gene: TRBD1
j_gene: TRBJ1-2
abundance: -
v_gene: TRBV5-6

CDR3nt: TGCGCCAGCACCTCCGGGACAGGGGACGAAAAACTGTTTTTT
CDR3aa: CASTSGTGDEKLFF
d_gene: TRBD1
j_gene: TRBJ1-4
abundance: many
v_gene: TRBV5-1

CDR3nt: TGCAGTGCTAGGGGACTAGACTCTGTTGAGCAGTTCTTC
CDR3aa: CSARGLDSVEQFF
d_gene: TRBD2
j_gene: TRBJ2-1
abundance: many
v_gene: TRBV20-1

CDR3nt: TGTGCCAGCAGGCCCACAGGCAATCAGCCCCAGCATTTT
CDR3aa: CASRPTGNQPQHF
d_gene: -
j_gene: TRBJ1-5
abundance: many
v_gene: TRBV28

CDR3nt: TGCAGTGCTAAGCGGGATTCCACAGATACGCAGTATTTT
CDR3aa: CSAKRDSTDTQYF
d_gene: TRBD2
j_gene: TRBJ2-3
abundance: many
v_gene: TRBV20-1

CDR3nt: TGTGCCAGCAGTTTTCCGTCGAAGCTCATGAACACTGAAGCTTTCTTT
CDR3aa: CASSFPSKLMNTEAFF
d_gene: -
j_gene: TRBJ1-1
abundance: many
v_gene: TRBV28

CDR3nt: TGTGCCAGCAGTCCCGCAGGGGCCCCCGAGGGCTCCTACGAGCAGTACTTC
CDR3aa: CASSPAGAPEGSYEQYF
d_gene: -
j_gene: TRBJ2-7
abundance: many
v_gene: TRBV25-1

CDR3nt: TGTGCCAGCAGTTTAGGTACAGGCCAAGAGACCCAGTACTTC
CDR3aa: CASSLGTGQETQYF
d_gene: -
j_gene: TRBJ2-5
abundance: many
v_gene: TRBV27

CDR3nt: TGTGCCAGCAGCCCAATGGGGGGTGGCAACACTGAAGCTTTCTTT
CDR3aa: CASSPMGGGNTEAFF
d_gene: -
j_gene: TRBJ1-1
abundance: many
v_gene: TRBV7-3

CDR3nt: TGTGCCAGCAGCCAAGAAGCTCGACAGGGGTACCTACCTGAAAAACTGTTTTTT
CDR3aa: CASSQEARQGYLPEKLFF
d_gene: TRBD1
j_gene: TRBJ1-4
abundance: few
v_gene: TRBV3-1

CDR3nt: TGTGCCATCAGTGACACGAGACTAGCGGGAGGCCCAGATACGCAGTATTTT
CDR3aa: CAISDTRLAGGPDTQYF
d_gene: TRBD2
j_gene: TRBJ2-3
abundance: few
v_gene: TRBV10-3

CDR3nt: TGTGCCAGCAGTTCGAAGGGGAACACTGAAGCTTTCTTT
CDR3aa: CASSSKGNTEAFF
d_gene: -
j_gene: TRBJ1-1
abundance: -
v_gene: TRBV12-3/TRBV12-4

CDR3nt: TGTGCCAGCAGCTTAGCACGGTCTGTCACTGAAGCTTTCTTT
CDR3aa: CASSLARSVTEAFF
d_gene: -
j_gene: TRBJ1-1
abundance: many
v_gene: TRBV7-9

CDR3nt: TGTGCCAGCAGGAACAGGGGCTCCAACACTGAAGCTTTCTTT
CDR3aa: CASRNRGSNTEAFF
d_gene: TRBD1
j_gene: TRBJ1-1
abundance: many
v_gene: TRBV12-3/TRBV12-4

CDR3nt: TGCAGTGCTAGTTGGGCTAGCCGCTCTCGGAAGGGGGCCCAGTACTTC
CDR3aa: CSASWASRSRKGAQYF
d_gene: -
j_gene: TRBJ2-5
abundance: many
v_gene: TRBV20-1